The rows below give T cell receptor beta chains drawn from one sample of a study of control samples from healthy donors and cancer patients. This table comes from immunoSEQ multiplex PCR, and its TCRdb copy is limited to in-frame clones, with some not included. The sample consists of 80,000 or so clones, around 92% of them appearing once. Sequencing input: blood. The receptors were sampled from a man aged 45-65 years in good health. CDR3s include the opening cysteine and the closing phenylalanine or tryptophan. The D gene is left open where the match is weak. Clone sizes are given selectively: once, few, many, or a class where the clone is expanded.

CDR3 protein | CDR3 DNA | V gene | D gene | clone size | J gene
CASSRPGTGGYTF | TGTGCCAGCAGCCGTCCCGGGACAGGTGGCTACACCTTC | TRBV7-8 | TRBD1 | - | TRBJ1-2
CATSPGPGYGYTF | TGTGCCACCAGCCCGGGACCCGGCTATGGCTACACCTTC | TRBV24-1 | - | - | TRBJ1-2
CAISEERGQGHGYTF | TGTGCCATCAGTGAGGAGAGAGGACAGGGCCATGGCTACACCTTC | TRBV10-3 | TRBD1 | - | TRBJ1-2
CSASEQLSNQPQHF | TGCAGTGCTAGTGAGCAGTTGAGCAATCAGCCCCAGCATTTT | TRBV20-1 | - | - | TRBJ1-5
CASRSGTADPIYF | TGTGCCAGCAGATCCGGGACAGCCGACCCCATATATTTT | TRBV12-3/TRBV12-4 | TRBD1 | once | TRBJ1-3
CASRTGDRSNSPLHF | TGTGCCAGCAGGACGGGGGACAGGAGTAATTCACCCCTCCACTTT | TRBV27 | TRBD1 | once | TRBJ1-6
CASSLSFTSGSNEQFF | TGTGCCAGCAGTTTGAGTTTCACTAGCGGAAGCAATGAGCAGTTCTTC | TRBV27 | TRBD2 | - | TRBJ2-1
CASSELLAGGKNIQYF | TGTGCCAGCAGTGAACTACTAGCGGGGGGGAAAAACATTCAGTACTTC | TRBV6-1 | TRBD2 | - | TRBJ2-4
CASSERRATNEKLFF | TGTGCCAGCAGTGAACGCAGGGCAACTAATGAAAAACTGTTTTTT | TRBV6-1 | - | - | TRBJ1-4
CASSQQGIANTEAFF | TGTGCCAGCAGCCAACAGGGAATTGCGAACACTGAAGCTTTCTTT | TRBV14 | - | - | TRBJ1-1
CASSYGQGGRGAEAFF | TGTGCCAGCAGTTACGGGCAGGGAGGGCGAGGGGCTGAAGCTTTCTTT | TRBV6-2/TRBV6-3 | - | - | TRBJ1-1
CASSSQSGQLVYEQYF | TGCGCCAGCAGCTCACAGTCGGGACAGCTTGTCTACGAGCAGTACTTC | TRBV5-1 | TRBD1 | once | TRBJ2-7
CATSRIGDTQYF | TGTGCCACCAGCAGAATTGGAGATACGCAGTATTTT | TRBV15 | - | - | TRBJ2-3
CASTYLGLYNSPLHF | TGTGCCAGCACTTACTTGGGACTTTATAATTCACCCCTCCACTTT | TRBV6-5 | - | - | TRBJ1-6
CASSDFGGREANYGYTF | TGTGCCAGCAGTGATTTCGGGGGAAGGGAAGCTAACTATGGCTACACCTTC | TRBV25-1 | - | once | TRBJ1-2
CASSLAANTEAFF | TGTGCCAGCAGCTTAGCGGCGAACACTGAAGCTTTCTTT | TRBV11-3 | - | - | TRBJ1-1